This entry lists 32 T cell receptor beta chains sequenced from one sample in a study of early T cells in non-severe SARS-CoV-2 infection (dated by TCRdb to the early 2020s). The library came from 5' RACE. The instrument given in TCRdb is NextSeq 500. In-frame beta chains were kept once TCRdb had trimmed the public reads at Q25 with fastp and called clones with MiXCR. Rows are unified per CDR3 protein, each entry keeping the most common DNA and genes. Recorded for this sample are tens of thousands of distinct CDR3 sequences; about 6% of them occurred a single time. The ten largest clones take up about 5.2% of the sample. The specimen sequenced was whole blood. Receptor source: an adult who was a healthcare worker with PCR-confirmed SARS-CoV-2 infection or an uninfected control (not recorded which).

This clonotype came up once. The chain joins TRBV5-1 to TRBJ2-7, with D perhaps TRBD2 (6 bases). Trimming removed 0 bases from V and 2 bases from J, with 9 bases in between. The CDR3 covers 14 residues. CDR1 and CDR2 (germline): SGHRS, YFSETQ. The DNA of the CDR3 is TGCGCCAGCAGCTTGGACGGGGGAGCCTACGAGCAGTACTTC. Translating it yields CASSLDGGAYEQYF.

This clonotype was observed a handful of times. The CDR3 sequence: CASSRSLAGDETQYF. Written as DNA, the CDR3 is TGTGCCAGCAGCCGCTCGCTAGCGGGGGACGAGACCCAGTACTTC. This chain uses TRBV3-1 with TRBJ2-5, with 10 bases matching TRBD2. V was pared by 4 bases and J by 5 bases, with 7 bases of the junction left unmatched. This CDR3 is built from 15 residues. Germline CDR1 reads LGHDT; CDR2 reads YNNKEL (reference sequence).

This clonotype came up a few times. The V call is TRBV13, the J call TRBJ2-7; 8 bases agree with TRBD1. Germline CDR1 reads PRHDT; CDR2 reads FYEKMQ (reference sequence). The junction had 2 bases not matched to a gene; V was cut back by 1 base and J by 6 bases. CDR3 length equals 13 residues. CDR3 DNA sequence: TGTGCCAGCAGCTTAGCCAGGGGGCGCGAGCAGTACTTC. Its translation is CASSLARGREQYF.

As for this clonotype: Just one base apart from a much larger clone, this may be a read error. This rearrangement joins TRBV7-2 to TRBJ2-1; 7 nucleotides match TRBD1. Germline V gene data show CDR1 as SGHTA and CDR2 as FQGNSA. The CDR3 is made up of 15 amino acids. The CDR3 is CVSSDWDSIYNEQFF. CDR3 nucleotide sequence: TGTGTCAGCAGCGACTGGGACAGCATATACAATGAGCAGTTCTTC.

This clonotype was seen more than once but under ten times. J is TRBJ1-4 and V is TRBV3-1, with 8 bases lining up with TRBD1. Trimming at V came to 5 bases and at J to 7 bases, leaving 6 bases not matched to a gene. The germline V gene has CDR1 LGHDT and CDR2 YNNKEL (reference sequence). The CDR3 sequence is 14 residues long. This CDR3 reads CASSLQGASEKLFF. The CDR3, as DNA: TGTGCCAGCAGCTTGCAGGGGGCAAGTGAAAAACTGTTTTTT.

The sample holds a few counts of this clonotype. This chain links TRBV7-3 with TRBJ1-6; TRBD1 matches 9 bases. Germline V gene lookup returns CDR1 SGHTA and CDR2 FQGTGA. The length of the CDR3 is 16 residues. V trimming: 2 bases; J trimming: 8 bases; junction bases outside the gene matches: 7. The CDR3 here is CASSLRGTGNDSPLHF. The CDR3 nucleotides read TGTGCCAGCAGCTTACGAGGGACAGGGAACGATTCACCCCTCCACTTT.

At least ten counts were recorded for this clonotype. The chain is built from TRBV5-5 and TRBJ1-1, with a tentative D call TRBD1 (6 bases). Germline V gives CDR1 SGHKS, CDR2 YYEKEE (reference sequence). This CDR3 is built from 15 residues. The V end was cut by 3 bases, the J end by 0 bases, with 12 bases between. The CDR3 sequence: CASSYGQFMNTEAFF. CDR3 DNA sequence: TGTGCCAGCAGCTACGGACAGTTCATGAACACTGAAGCTTTCTTT. The variable domain in full, with the rest retrieved from reference TRBV5-5 and TRBJ1-1, is DAGVTQSPTHLIKTRGQQVTLRCSPISGHKSVSWYQQVLGQGPQFIFQYYEKEERGRGNFPDRFSARQFPNYSSELNVNALLLGDSALYLCASSYGQFMNTEAFFGQGTRLTVV.

This clonotype was recorded at least ten times. The chain employs TRBV27 and TRBJ1-6, with no clear D. This CDR3 region has 16 residues. Trimming pared 6 bases from V and 10 bases from J, leaving 22 bases between. CDR1 is MNHEY, CDR2 SMNVEV, per germline (reference sequence). This chain's CDR3 is CASSSGRRARTSPLHF. The CDR3 DNA reads as TGTGCCAGCAGCTCCGGGCGGCGCGCTAGAACATCACCCCTCCACTTT.

This clonotype was seen at least ten times. The chain is built from TRBV20-1 and TRBJ2-7, with D possibly being TRBD2 (6 bases). Germline values: CDR1 DFQATT, CDR2 SNEGSKA (reference sequence). CDR3 length equals 17 residues. V lost 3 bases and J lost 0, with 21 bases in between. CDR3: CSASSKWGETSSYEQYF. DNA for the CDR3: TGCAGTGCTAGTTCGAAGTGGGGGGAAACGAGCTCCTACGAGCAGTACTTC.

Many counts were recorded for this clonotype. This CDR3 reads CASSRGLGDTGELFF. The CDR3 DNA reads as TGTGCCAGCAGCCGCGGACTAGGAGACACCGGGGAGCTGTTTTTT. The chain couples TRBV3-1 to TRBJ2-2, with 7 positions matching TRBD2. This CDR3 has 15 residues. Looked up from germline, CDR1 is LGHDT and CDR2 is YNNKEL (reference sequence). V lost 4 bases, J lost 3 bases, and 5 bases stayed unmatched. Full variable domain (outside the CDR3, taken from reference TRBV3-1 and TRBJ2-2): DTAVSQTPKYLVTQMGNDKSIKCEQNLGHDTMYWYKQDSKKFLKIMFSYNNKELIINETVPNRFSPKSPDKAHLNLHINSLELGDSAVYFCASSRGLGDTGELFFGEGSRLTVL.

The chain is built from TRBV25-1 and TRBJ2-3; D perhaps matches TRBD2 (6 bases). Germline CDR1 reads MGHDK; CDR2 reads SYGVNS. V lost 8 bases and J lost 0, with 6 bases in between. This CDR3 has 12 amino acids. The CDR3 DNA reads TGTGCCAGCGGGACTAGCACAGATACGCAGTATTTT. It specifies CASGTSTDTQYF. Full variable domain (outside the CDR3, taken from reference TRBV25-1 and TRBJ2-3): EADIYQTPRYLVIGTGKKITLECSQTMGHDKMYWYQQDPGMELHLIHYSYGVNSTEKGDLSSESTVSRIRTEHFPLTLESARPSHTSQYLCASGTSTDTQYFGPGTRLTVL.

In its sample, this clonotype was seen many times. The chain links TRBV5-4 to TRBJ1-2; D gene unclear. CDR1 is SGHNT, CDR2 YYREEE, per germline (reference sequence). V was trimmed by 8 bases and J by 1 base, leaving 18 bases between them. The CDR3 is made up of 15 amino acids. The CDR3: CASMPRREVNYGYTF. DNA of the CDR3: TGTGCCAGTATGCCGCGCCGCGAAGTTAACTATGGCTACACCTTC.

This chain links TRBV11-2 with TRBJ1-1; a possible D gene is TRBD1 (6 bases). The germline gives CDR1 SGHAT, CDR2 FQNNGV. The CDR3 is 16 amino acids. The V gene lost 5 bases and the J gene lost 0 bases, with 16 bases spanning the gap. The CDR3 nucleotides read TGTGCCAGCAGCGAGAACAGGGAAATTATGAACACTGAAGCTTTCTTT. Protein product: CASSENREIMNTEAFF.

This clonotype has at least ten counts. This chain links TRBV7-6 with TRBJ2-1, with TRBD1 identical over 7 bases. Germline V CDR1 and CDR2: SGHVS, FNYEAQ. CDR3 length equals 12 residues. V lost 6 bases and J lost 7; bases outside the gene matches: 3. The CDR3 sequence: CASSRGQNEQFF. The DNA of the CDR3 is TGTGCCAGCAGTAGGGGACAGAATGAGCAGTTCTTC. Supplemented by reference TRBV7-6 and TRBJ2-1, the full variable domain reads GAGVSQSPRYKVTKRGQDVALRCDPISGHVSLYWYRQALGQGPEFLTYFNYEAQQDKSGLPNDRFSAERPEGSISTLTIQRTEQRDSAMYRCASSRGQNEQFFGPGTRLTVL.

This clonotype appeared many times. The chain employs TRBV27 and TRBJ1-1; D call uncertain. The ends were cut back, 5 bases at V and 5 bases at J, with 6 bases in the middle. CDR1 is MNHEY and CDR2 is SMNVEV in the germline V gene (reference sequence). The CDR3 runs 11 residues. CDR3 sequence reads: CASSGFTEAFF. The CDR3 nucleotides are TGTGCCAGCAGTGGTTTTACTGAAGCTTTCTTT.

This clonotype appeared many times. The genes are TRBV5-1 and TRBJ1-1; 7 bases agree with TRBD1. Trimming removed 0 bases from V and 3 bases from J; junction bases left unmatched: 5. In germline, CDR1 is SGHRS, CDR2 YFSETQ. The CDR3 extends over 15 amino acids. CDR3: CASSLDHTGDTEAFF. The CDR3, as DNA: TGCGCCAGCAGCTTGGACCACACAGGGGACACTGAAGCTTTCTTT.

This clonotype was observed at least ten times. The chain uses TRBV20-1 and TRBJ1-1; 7 bases match TRBD1. The CDR3 has 14 residues. V shed 1 base and J 1 base; nucleotides not matched to a gene: 3. In germline, CDR1 is DFQATT, CDR2 SNEGSKA (reference sequence). The DNA of the CDR3 is TGCAGTGCTAGAGCGGGACAGCAGAACACTGAAGCTTTCTTT. Translating it yields CSARAGQQNTEAFF.

In its sample, this clonotype was seen many times. The chain uses TRBV12-3 or TRBV12-4 and TRBJ2-5; TRBD1 is a possible D gene (6 bases). Trimming left V 1 base short and J 2 bases short, with 11 bases between. There are 15 residues in the CDR3. The CDR3 loop reads CASSLVSRGQETQYF. CDR3 nucleotide sequence: TGTGCCAGCAGTTTAGTATCAAGGGGGCAAGAGACCCAGTACTTC.

The table lists this clonotype with a few counts. The chain recombines TRBV2 with TRBJ2-1; TRBD1 matches at 8 bases. The CDR3 has 15 residues. Unmatched junction bases numbered 9, after V lost 7 bases and J lost 4 bases. The germline gives CDR1 SNHLY, CDR2 FYNNEI. The CDR3 DNA follows: TGTGCCAGCAAAGCCGGACAGGGTGAATACAATGAGCAGTTCTTC. Translated: CASKAGQGEYNEQFF.

This clonotype ranks as medium-sized. This chain links TRBV12-5 with TRBJ2-1; D not certain. Germline V gives CDR1 LGHNT, CDR2 FRNRAP. The CDR3 extends over 17 amino acids. V lost 1 base, J lost 4 bases, and 17 bases lay in between. This chain's CDR3 is CASGLGTGSVVYNEQFF. The DNA for the CDR3 is TGTGCTAGTGGTTTGGGAACCGGGTCAGTGGTATACAATGAGCAGTTCTTC.

This clonotype was observed many times. The chain links TRBV28 to TRBJ1-2; 11 positions match TRBD1. CDR1 MDHEN and CDR2 SYDVKM come from the germline V gene. The CDR3 runs to 13 residues. V was clipped by 4 bases and J by 6 bases; unmatched bases: 1. In DNA, the CDR3 is TGTGCCAGCAGTTCGGGACAGGGGGATGGCTACACCTTC. Residues: CASSSGQGDGYTF.

This clonotype was found many times. V is TRBV3-1 and J is TRBJ2-1; 9 positions agree with TRBD2. The CDR3 consists of 15 residues. The germline CDR1 and CDR2 sequences are LGHDT and YNNKEL (reference sequence). V lost 4 bases and J lost 9; bases outside the gene matches: 10. The CDR3 loop is CASSPGLAGVTEQFF. The CDR3 coding sequence is TGTGCCAGCAGCCCTGGGTTAGCGGGAGTGACTGAGCAGTTCTTC.

The rearrangement links TRBV6-1 to TRBJ2-7; possibly TRBD2 for D (6 bases). Germline V lookup: CDR1 MNHNS, CDR2 SASEGT. The V and J ends lost 4 bases and 2 bases respectively, with 12 bases between them. The CDR3 is 14 amino acids. This CDR3 reads CASSGGGYPYEQYF. The CDR3 coding sequence is TGTGCCAGCAGTGGCGGAGGGTATCCCTACGAGCAGTACTTC.

This clonotype came up many times. The chain carries TRBV6-1 and TRBJ2-7, with D possibly matching TRBD2 (6 bases). The CDR3 is 13 amino acids. V shed 1 base and J shed 6 bases, with 10 bases lying between them. Germline values: CDR1 MNHNS, CDR2 SASEGT. The chain's CDR3 is CASSEVGGSEQYF. DNA for the CDR3: TGTGCCAGCAGTGAAGTTGGGGGGTCCGAGCAGTACTTC.

Many counts were recorded for this clonotype. The chain links TRBV11-2 to TRBJ2-7; 10 bases are a match to TRBD2. Trimming cost V 3 bases and J 5 bases; bases outside gene matches: 16. The CDR3 loop spans 18 amino acids. In germline, CDR1 is SGHAT, CDR2 FQNNGV. CDR3 in DNA: TGTGCCAGCAGCTTCCCGACTAGCGGGCCCTTAATGGACAACGAGCAGTACTTC. Translation gives CASSFPTSGPLMDNEQYF.

The chain joins TRBV7-9 to TRBJ2-5, with TRBD2 matching 9 bases. From germline, CDR1 is SEHNR and CDR2 FQNEAQ (reference sequence). Germline trimming cut 5 bases from V and 5 bases from J; bases unmatched to any gene: 12. The CDR3 length is 16 residues. CDR3 bases: TGTGCCAGCAGCCCTCGACTAGCGGCTATGGGGGAGACCCAGTACTTC. Protein product: CASSPRLAAMGETQYF. The full variable domain, with the rest looked up from reference TRBV7-9 and TRBJ2-5, is DTGVSQNPRHKITKRGQNVTFRCDPISEHNRLYWYRQTLGQGPEFLTYFQNEAQLEKSRLLSDRFSAERPKGSFSTLEIQRTEQGDSAMYLCASSPRLAAMGETQYFGPGTRLLVL.

There are many counts of this clonotype. V usage is TRBV24-1 and J usage is TRBJ1-5; 9 positions match TRBD1. V dropped 4 bases and J dropped 5; count of bases not matched to a gene: 8. Germline V CDR1 and CDR2: KGHDR, SFDVKD. This CDR3 has 16 residues. The CDR3 spells CATSDPRTGDHQPQHF. CDR3 nucleotides: TGTGCCACCAGTGACCCCCGGACAGGGGACCATCAGCCCCAGCATTTT.

This clonotype was found many times. V and J are TRBV18 and TRBJ1-1, with no clear D. CDR3 length equals 14 residues. CDR1 and CDR2 (germline): KGHSH, LQKENI. Trimming pared 0 bases from V and 1 base from J, leaving 6 bases between. This chain's CDR3 is CASSPPGPNTEAFF. In DNA, the CDR3 is TGTGCCAGCTCACCACCCGGGCCGAACACTGAAGCTTTCTTT.

This clonotype was counted ten times or more. The V gene is TRBV29-1, the J gene TRBJ2-7; D is unresolved. CDR3 length: 12 residues. V lost 2 bases, J lost 2 bases, and 7 bases lay in between. Germline assignment: CDR1 SQVTM and CDR2 ANQGSEA. CDR3 bases: TGCAGCGTTGAAAACAGCGCCTACGAGCAGTACTTC. Encoded protein: CSVENSAYEQYF.

This clonotype was observed many times. This rearrangement joins TRBV20-1 to TRBJ2-3; D call uncertain. The V gene lost 8 bases and the J gene lost 0 bases, with 12 bases spanning the gap. Looked up from germline, CDR1 is DFQATT and CDR2 is SNEGSKA (reference sequence). This CDR3 region has 13 residues. In DNA, the CDR3 is TGCAGTCCAGGCTCCCTTAGCACAGATACGCAGTATTTT. Translated, it gives CSPGSLSTDTQYF.

This clonotype has a count of ten or more. The genes are TRBV20-1 and TRBJ2-2; possible D gene TRBD1, 7 bases. Trimming left V 5 bases short and J 2 bases short, with 12 bases between. The length of the CDR3 is 14 residues. Per the germline V gene, CDR1 is DFQATT and CDR2 is SNEGSKA (reference sequence). CDR3 sequence: CSAGGTDNTGELFF. Here the CDR3 DNA reads TGCAGTGCTGGGGGGACAGACAACACCGGGGAGCTGTTTTTT.

By sample fraction, this clonotype is medium-sized. This chain connects TRBV11-3 to TRBJ1-1; D gene uncertain. Trimming removed 0 bases from V and 3 bases from J, with 11 bases in between. This CDR3 region has 15 residues. Germline lookup yields CDR1 SGHNT and CDR2 YENEEA. The DNA of the CDR3 is TGTGCCAGCAGCTTAGATCCGGGTAGCTACACTGAAGCTTTCTTT. Residues: CASSLDPGSYTEAFF.